The 11 T cell receptor beta chains below were found in one sample sequenced in a study of beta chain features in type 1 diabetes (dated by TCRdb to between 2018 and 2020). Library preparation was by the immunoSEQ multiplex PCR assay. The entire amount of isolated RNA was reverse transcribed using the High Capacity cDNA Reverse Transcription Kit, so the sequenced TCRB transcripts were expressed ones. TCRdb provides this immuneACCESS table in a form limited to in-frame rearrangements. Some clones are lacking; in checked studies, under half of them reflect an unresolved V gene, and why the rest are absent is not known. Present in this sample are around 500,000 clones, around 10% of which were seen just once. Over 0.04% of the sample is taken by the ten largest. The specimen was naive CD4+ T cells from blood. Per the publication, the cell subset or site label means: true naive CD4+ T cells. The receptors come from a woman aged 18-29 years in good health.

The J gene is TRBJ1-1, the V gene TRBV29-1, with a possible D match to TRBD1 (6 bases). The CDR3 has 16 amino acids. V was shortened by 4 bases and J by 0 bases, with 18 bases between the two germline ends. In germline, CDR1 is SQVTM, CDR2 ANQGSEA. In DNA, the CDR3 is TGCAGCGTTGCGGACAGAACTCAGTTCATGAACACTGAAGCTTTCTTT. Its protein is CSVADRTQFMNTEAFF.

V and J are TRBV4-3 and TRBJ2-1; 8 bases fit TRBD2. Germline V gene sequence: CDR1 LGHNA, CDR2 YSLEER. CDR3 length: 17 amino acids. The trim removed 1 base at V and 4 bases at J, leaving 9 bases unmatched. CDR3 in amino acids: CASSQVQGTSGYNEQFF. The CDR3 DNA is TGCGCCAGCAGCCAAGTACAGGGCACTAGCGGATACAATGAGCAGTTCTTC.

This clone occurred a few times. DNA for the CDR3: TGTGCCAGCAGCCCCGCGACGCCAGCCTACGAGCAGTACTTC. Its translation: CASSPATPAYEQYF. This chain links TRBV5-4 with TRBJ2-7; unclear D gene. The V and J ends lost 4 bases and 2 bases respectively, with 13 bases between them. Germline CDR1 and CDR2: SGHNT and YYREEE (reference sequence). The CDR3 loop spans 14 amino acids.

V gene TRBV7-9 combines with J gene TRBJ2-3, with TRBD2 matching over 9 bases. This CDR3 region has 15 residues. Germline lookup yields CDR1 SEHNR and CDR2 FQNEAQ (reference sequence). Germline trimming cut 5 bases from V and 2 bases from J; bases unmatched to any gene: 5. CDR3 sequence: CASSLLAGVTDTQYF. CDR3 sequence (DNA): TGTGCCAGCAGCCTTTTAGCGGGGGTCACAGATACGCAGTATTTT. Looking up the rest from reference TRBV7-9 and TRBJ2-3 gives the full variable domain: DTGVSQNPRHKITKRGQNVTFRCDPISEHNRLYWYRQTLGQGPEFLTYFQNEAQLEKSRLLSDRFSAERPKGSFSTLEIQRTEQGDSAMYLCASSLLAGVTDTQYFGPGTRLTVL.

Only a few counts were recorded for this clone. V is TRBV9 and J is TRBJ2-2; TRBD1 matches at 7 bases. Germline CDR1 is SGDLS and CDR2 is YYNGEE. The CDR3 sequence is 13 residues long. V lost 3 bases, J lost 7 bases, and 3 bases stayed unmatched. The CDR3 region has the DNA TGTGCCAGCAGCGCCTACAGGGGCGGGGAGCTGTTTTTT. Residues: CASSAYRGGELFF. Full variable domain (outside the CDR3, taken from reference TRBV9 and TRBJ2-2): DSGVTQTPKHLITATGQRVTLRCSPRSGDLSVYWYQQSLDQGLQFLIQYYNGEERAKGNILERFSAQQFPDLHSELNLSSLELGDSALYFCASSAYRGGELFFGEGSRLTVL.

This clone was seen a few times. The chain links TRBV4-3 to TRBJ2-1, with D possibly being TRBD1 or TRBD2 (5 bases each). V lost 7 bases and J 9 bases, leaving 13 bases between the germline ends. Germline V CDR1 and CDR2: LGHNA, YSLEER. There are 12 residues in the CDR3. The CDR3 spells CASTSGTGEQFF. CDR3 DNA: TGCGCCAGCACTTCGGGGACGGGTGAGCAGTTCTTC.

The chain recombines TRBV7-2 with TRBJ2-5; tentative D call: TRBD1 (6 bases). The length of the CDR3 is 15 residues. Trimming removed 5 bases at V and 4 bases at J, with 17 bases between. CDR1 and CDR2 from the germline V gene are SGHTA and FQGNSA. The CDR3, as DNA: TGTGCCAGCAGCCGAGGAGGACAGCCTGGAGAGACCCAGTACTTC. Translation: CASSRGGQPGETQYF.

The V gene is TRBV6-6, the J gene TRBJ1-2; D not certain. The germline V gene encodes CDR1 MNHNY and CDR2 SVGAGI (reference sequence). This CDR3 has 13 amino acids. Trimming cost V 2 bases and J 6 bases, with 10 bases left between them. CDR3 protein: CASSYGSANGYTF. In DNA form, the CDR3 reads TGTGCCAGCAGTTACGGGTCCGCCAATGGCTACACCTTC.

This clone turned up a few times. This chain links TRBV4-2 with TRBJ2-1; TRBD1 is a possible D gene (5 bases). Germline values: CDR1 LGHNA, CDR2 YNFKEQ. V lost 0 bases, J lost 3 bases, and 12 bases lay in between. The CDR3 has 16 residues. CDR3 protein: CASSQDSGYDYNEQFF. The CDR3 coding sequence is TGTGCCAGCAGCCAAGATTCAGGGTATGACTACAATGAGCAGTTCTTC.

The chain uses TRBV18 and TRBJ1-2; perhaps TRBD1 as D (5 bases). The V end lost 3 bases, the J end lost 4 bases, and 15 bases lay between the germline ends. The germline V gene has CDR1 KGHSH and CDR2 LQKENI. This CDR3 spans 15 amino acids. The chain's CDR3 is CASSPPAGIAYGYTF. The CDR3, as DNA: TGTGCCAGCTCACCTCCGGCAGGGATAGCCTATGGCTACACCTTC.

This clone was counted between two and nine times. The chain is built from TRBV5-1 and TRBJ2-1; TRBD1 is a possible D gene (6 bases). Per the germline V gene, CDR1 is SGHRS and CDR2 is YFSETQ. Trimming left V 2 bases short and J 6 bases short, with 12 bases between. The CDR3 runs to 14 residues. CDR3 region: CASSFLTGSNEQFF. CDR3 DNA sequence: TGCGCCAGCAGCTTCCTTACAGGGTCCAATGAGCAGTTCTTC.